The 25 T cell receptor beta chains below all came from one sample that was sequenced in a study of blood T cells in healthy people across ages. Alongside a J-beta primer mix, a sample-barcoded 5' primer served in a second PCR lasting roughly 7 to 12 cycles. TCRdb re-called the 5' RACE reads through MiXCR, storing one row per CDR3 protein. This sample has around 320,000 distinct CDR3 sequences; roughly 29% occur once, and the top ten carry approximately 30%. Source material: blood. These receptors were taken from a woman aged 70-85 years in good health.

This clonotype has only a few counts. The genes are TRBV5-1 and TRBJ2-3; TRBD2 is a possible D gene (5 bases). Trimming left V 4 bases short and J 0 bases short, with 18 bases between. Germline V gene sequence: CDR1 SGHRS, CDR2 YFSETQ. The CDR3 runs 17 residues. The CDR3 loop is CASSLLVGASSTDTQYF. As DNA, the CDR3 is TGCGCCAGCAGCCTCCTCGTGGGAGCTTCTAGCACAGATACGCAGTATTTT.

This clonotype appeared a few times. This chain connects TRBV10-1 to TRBJ2-5; no clear D gene. The CDR3 consists of 13 residues. Per germline, CDR1 WNHNN and CDR2 SYGVQD (reference sequence). V lost 11 bases, J lost 0 bases, and 13 bases lay in between. The CDR3: CARPKAYQETQYF. The CDR3 DNA reads as TGCGCCCGTCCGAAGGCCTACCAAGAGACCCAGTACTTC.

The CDR3 DNA sequence: TGTGCCAGCAGTTCAACCGCCTGGGACAGGCACGAGCAGTACTTC. Translation: CASSSTAWDRHEQYF. The chain combines TRBV27 with TRBJ2-7; TRBD1 agrees at 8 bases. The CDR3 has 15 residues. The trim removed 4 bases at V and 5 bases at J, leaving 10 bases unmatched. The germline V gene has CDR1 MNHEY and CDR2 SMNVEV (reference sequence).

This clonotype was counted a few times. The chain couples TRBV27 to TRBJ2-2; D gene unclear. CDR1 is MNHEY, CDR2 SMNVEV, per germline (reference sequence). The CDR3 extends over 14 amino acids. V lost 3 bases to trimming and J lost 5 bases, with 10 bases between them. CDR3 nucleotide sequence: TGTGCCAGCAGTTTGGTTGCCCTAACCGGGGAGCTGTTTTTT. Residues: CASSLVALTGELFF.

This clonotype was detected once. The genes are TRBV7-8 and TRBJ1-5; TRBD1 agrees at 9 bases. The ends lost 3 bases at V and 4 bases at J; junction bases unmatched: 10. CDR1 and CDR2 from the germline V gene are SGHVS and FQNEAQ. The CDR3 extends over 17 amino acids. The DNA of the CDR3 is TGTGCCAGCAGCTTGGTGGGACAGGGTCGTGGTAATCAGCCCCAGCATTTT. Translated, it gives CASSLVGQGRGNQPQHF.

This clonotype was seen just once. This chain uses TRBV20-1 with TRBJ1-5, with D tentatively TRBD1 (5 bases). This CDR3 contains 15 residues. Trimming pared 6 bases from V and 3 bases from J, leaving 18 bases between. Per the germline V gene, CDR1 is DFQATT and CDR2 is SNEGSKA (reference sequence). Here the CDR3 reads CSAQLGGVNNQPQHF. CDR3 coding DNA: TGCAGTGCCCAACTGGGGGGAGTTAACAATCAGCCCCAGCATTTT.

In this sample, this clonotype turned up a few times. The rearrangement uses TRBV20-1 and TRBJ2-5; 7 bases are shared with TRBD2. The J call is uncertain, as TRBJ2-7 better fits the DNA end. Germline CDR1 and CDR2: DFQATT and SNEGSKA (reference sequence). CDR3 length: 15 residues. The CDR3 region has the DNA TGCAGTGCTGAGCCCATAGCGGGTGGAATGAGCGAGCAGTACTTC. It encodes CSAEPIAGGMSEQYF.

The chain joins TRBV21-1 to TRBJ2-1; the D call of TRBD2 is as the table states it, not checked on the DNA. TRBV21-1 is reported as a pseudogene. This CDR3 spans 16 amino acids. The CDR3 is CASSKVASASYNEQFF. The CDR3 coding sequence is TGTGCCAGCAGCAAAGTGGCTAGCGCCTCCTACAATGAGCAGTTCTTC.

This chain joins TRBV6-1 and TRBJ2-2; TRBD2 is a possible D gene (6 bases). This CDR3 region has 13 residues. The V end was cut by 8 bases, the J end by 1 base, with 8 bases between. Germline CDR1 reads MNHNS; CDR2 reads SASEGT. The CDR3 nucleotides read TGTGCCAGCGTCGGGAGGAACACCGGGGAGCTGTTTTTT. Amino acids: CASVGRNTGELFF.

V is TRBV11-1 and J is TRBJ1-5; D perhaps matches TRBD1 (6 bases). The CDR3 is made up of 15 amino acids. CDR1 and CDR2 from the germline V gene are SGHAT and FQDESV (reference sequence). V was shortened by 4 bases and J by 2 bases, with 12 bases between the two germline ends. In DNA, the CDR3 is TGTGCCAGCAGCTGGGGGGGCAGGGGCAATCAGCCCCAGCATTTT. Residues: CASSWGGRGNQPQHF.

The V and J genes are TRBV4-1 and TRBJ2-5; the D call may be TRBD1 or TRBD2 (5 bases each). V was pared by 4 bases and J by 5 bases, with 14 bases between. The CDR3 loop spans 14 amino acids. Per the germline V gene, CDR1 is MGHRA and CDR2 is YSYEKL. The CDR3 loop is CASSLGTSRETQYF. For the CDR3, the DNA is TGCGCCAGCAGCCTCGGGACCAGCCGGGAGACCCAGTACTTC.

J is TRBJ2-6 and V is TRBV5-1; unclear D gene. This CDR3 is 14 amino acids long. V was trimmed by 5 bases and J by 4 bases, leaving 10 bases between them. Germline loops: CDR1 SGHRS, CDR2 YFSETQ. Here the CDR3 DNA reads TGCGCCAGCAGAAAGTCGGCAGGGGCCAACGTCCTGACTTTC. The encoded protein is CASRKSAGANVLTF. The full variable domain, completed using reference TRBV5-1 and TRBJ2-6, is KAGVTQTPRYLIKTRGQQVTLSCSPISGHRSVSWYQQTPGQGLQFLFEYFSETQRNKGNFPGRFSGRQFSNSRSEMNVSTLELGDSALYLCASRKSAGANVLTFGAGSRLTVL.

This clonotype was observed at least ten times. This sequence joins TRBV7-9 and TRBJ2-4; D not certain. CDR3 length: 15 residues. With 4 bases removed from V and 3 bases from J, the gap between germline ends came to 13 bases. Germline values: CDR1 SEHNR, CDR2 FQNEAQ (reference sequence). CDR3 region: CASSSPSWDKNIQYF. The CDR3 DNA sequence: TGTGCCAGCAGCTCCCCTAGTTGGGACAAAAACATTCAGTACTTC. The entire variable domain, with the rest obtained from reference TRBV7-9 and TRBJ2-4, is as follows: DTGVSQNPRHKITKRGQNVTFRCDPISEHNRLYWYRQTLGQGPEFLTYFQNEAQLEKSRLLSDRFSAERPKGSFSTLEIQRTEQGDSAMYLCASSSPSWDKNIQYFGAGTRLSVL.

Written as DNA, the CDR3 is TGCGCCAGCAGTTTAACACTAGGAGGTTACGATGAGCAGTTCTTC. It translates to CASSLTLGGYDEQFF. This chain connects TRBV5-1 to TRBJ2-1; perhaps TRBD2 as D (5 bases). The V end was cut by 5 bases, the J end by 8 bases, with 20 bases between. The germline gives CDR1 SGHRS, CDR2 YFSETQ. The CDR3 spans 15 residues.

This clonotype was recorded at least ten times. The chain has TRBV25-1 and TRBJ2-7; D call uncertain. V gave up 6 bases and J gave up 3 bases, with 6 bases separating them. The CDR3 consists of 11 residues. Germline CDR1 is MGHDK and CDR2 is SYGVNS. The CDR3 sequence is CASRGYYEQYF. Written as DNA, the CDR3 is TGTGCCAGCAGGGGTTACTACGAGCAGTACTTC.

There are a few counts of this clonotype. CDR3 amino acids: CASSPSGTKLFF. The CDR3 DNA reads as TGTGCCAGCAGCCCTAGCGGGACAAAACTGTTTTTT. This chain connects TRBV7-2 to TRBJ1-4; a possible D gene is TRBD1 (5 bases). Trimming pared 5 bases from V and 10 bases from J, leaving 11 bases between. The CDR3 is 12 amino acids. Germline-derived CDR1 and CDR2 are SGHTA and FQGNSA.

The gene calls are TRBV27 and TRBJ1-6; TRBD1 is a possible D gene (5 bases). Germline-derived CDR1 and CDR2 are MNHEY and SMNVEV (reference sequence). The CDR3 is 15 amino acids. Trimming left V 3 bases short and J 9 bases short, with 15 bases between. The CDR3 spells CASSFEGLGGSPLHF. CDR3 DNA: TGTGCCAGCAGTTTTGAGGGACTGGGGGGTTCACCCCTCCACTTT.

On this clonotype itself: Its ends do not fully match the called genes, so a read error is possible. The chain recombines TRBV3-1 with TRBJ2-5; D is uncertain. Germline V gene data show CDR1 as LGHDT and CDR2 as YNNKEL (reference sequence). The CDR3 runs 11 residues. The CDR3 sequence is CASSQGRRITF. The CDR3 nucleotides are TGTGCCAGCAGCCAAGGAAGACGGATCACCTTC.

This clonotype was detected a few times. The chain uses TRBV6-1 and TRBJ2-5; D uncertain. V shed 6 bases and J shed 2 bases, with 13 bases lying between them. CDR1 and CDR2 from the germline V gene are MNHNS and SASEGT. There are 14 residues in the CDR3. The DNA of the CDR3 is TGTGCCAGCAGACCCCTGAGAATTCAAGAGACCCAGTACTTC. The encoded protein is CASRPLRIQETQYF.

The chain carries TRBV6-2 or TRBV6-3 and TRBJ2-7; 9 bases line up with TRBD1. The CDR3 is 14 amino acids. Trimming at V came to 6 bases and at J to 3 bases, leaving 6 bases not matched to a gene. Per germline, CDR1 MNHEY and CDR2 SVGEGT. CDR3 residues: CASRRGTGNYEQYF. The CDR3 DNA sequence: TGTGCCAGCAGACGGGGGACAGGGAACTACGAGCAGTACTTC.

The V and J genes are TRBV4-2 and TRBJ2-5; D call uncertain. V was trimmed by 1 base and J by 0 bases, leaving 12 bases between them. The CDR3 runs to 16 residues. The germline CDR1 and CDR2 sequences are LGHNA and YNFKEQ. The CDR3 loop is CASSQGANQNQETQYF. CDR3 in DNA: TGTGCCAGCAGCCAAGGGGCAAACCAAAACCAAGAGACCCAGTACTTC.

Points on this clonotype: This may arise from a read error, as a much more abundant clone is one base away. This rearrangement joins TRBV12-3 or TRBV12-4 to TRBJ2-4; weak D call: TRBD2 (5 bases). This CDR3 has 11 amino acids. V was pared by 10 bases and J by 8 bases, with 12 bases between. The CDR3 nucleotides read TGTGCCAACGGCCCCGGGGACATTCAGTACTTC. Amino acid sequence: CANGPGDIQYF.

J is TRBJ1-5 and V is TRBV20-1; 8 nucleotides match TRBD1. This CDR3 spans 14 amino acids. The V segment lost 0 bases and the J segment 6 bases; nucleotides outside the gene matches: 4. Germline CDR1 is DFQATT and CDR2 is SNEGSKA (reference sequence). CDR3 coding DNA: TGCAGTGCTAGAGACTACAGGGGGAGTCAGCCCCAGCATTTT. Translated: CSARDYRGSQPQHF.

Written as DNA, the CDR3 is TGTGCCAGCGGCACTGAAGCTTTCTTT. Translating it yields CASGTEAFF. This chain connects TRBV7-3 to TRBJ1-1; no clear D. CDR1 is SGHTA and CDR2 is FQGTGA in the germline V gene. CDR3 length equals 9 residues. Trimming took 8 bases from V and 4 from J, leaving 2 bases between them.

V is TRBV27 and J is TRBJ2-7; possibly TRBD1 for D (5 bases). The ends were cut back, 1 base at V and 2 bases at J, with 15 bases in the middle. Germline V gives CDR1 MNHEY, CDR2 SMNVEV (reference sequence). CDR3 length: 16 amino acids. The CDR3 region has the DNA TGTGCCAGCAGTTTATTTGGGGCTGCAGCCACCTACGAGCAGTACTTC. Protein product: CASSLFGAAATYEQYF.